This T cell receptor beta chain was captured in a study of blood T cell repertoires in COVID-19. Methods used by the authors: Nucleated cell counts were estimated from reference gene primer amplification. The repertoire was sequenced with immunoSEQ multiplex PCR; TCRdb's copy has only in-frame clones and lacks some. V and J calls and clone size are as listed in that table; D and trimming were resolved from the DNA. The table shows over 30,000 clones, with 85% to 90% occurring only once. This CDR3 has 16 residues. V lost 0 bases, J lost 4 bases, and 5 bases stayed unmatched. The germline gives CDR1 MNHEY, CDR2 SVGAGI.

The chain links TRBV6-5 to TRBJ2-3; TRBD2 matches 9 bases. The material sequenced was peripheral blood. The receptor was isolated from a man aged 65 to 79 with acute or convalescent COVID-19. The CDR3 loop is CASSYSSSGSADTQYF. The CDR3 coding sequence is TGTGCCAGCAGTTACTCGAGTAGCGGGAGCGCAGATACGCAGTATTTT.